This is a list of T cell receptor beta chains from one sample in a study of blood T cell repertoires in COVID-19. The protocol was immunoSEQ multiplex PCR, while the TCRdb copy is restricted to in-frame clones and leaves out a portion. The sample shows about 50,000 clones, around 86% of them seen only once. Sequences were obtained from peripheral blood. The source is a woman aged 80 or over with COVID-19, enrolled during active disease. CDR3s include the opening cysteine and the closing phenylalanine or tryptophan. Each record gives: clone size, J gene, V gene, D gene, CDR3 DNA, CDR3 protein. A D gene is named only where the DNA matches it firmly. For some rows the clone size is stated as once, few or many, or as a class when expanded; others skip it.

clone size: .; J gene: TRBJ2-6; V gene: TRBV27; D gene: .; CDR3 DNA: TGTGCCAGCAGTTCCCGTGACTTTGGGGCCAACGTCCTGACTTTC; CDR3 protein: CASSSRDFGANVLTF
clone size: .; J gene: TRBJ2-3; V gene: TRBV5-1; D gene: TRBD1; CDR3 DNA: TGCGCCAGCAGCAACAGCCGGGACAGGGCTTCAGATACGCAGTATTTT; CDR3 protein: CASSNSRDRASDTQYF
clone size: .; J gene: TRBJ1-2; V gene: TRBV5-1; D gene: .; CDR3 DNA: TGCGCCAGCAGCTTGGATTCGTCCGTTTATGGCTACACCTTC; CDR3 protein: CASSLDSSVYGYTF
clone size: few; J gene: TRBJ2-4; V gene: TRBV28; D gene: .; CDR3 DNA: TGTGCCAGCAGTTTCCCGTCGGGGCGGGGAAGAGCCAAAAACATTCAGTACTTC; CDR3 protein: CASSFPSGRGRAKNIQYF
clone size: .; J gene: TRBJ2-1; V gene: TRBV27; D gene: .; CDR3 DNA: TGTGCCAGCAGGACTATTAGCGGAACTTCCTACAATGAGCAGTTCTTC; CDR3 protein: CASRTISGTSYNEQFF
clone size: .; J gene: TRBJ2-1; V gene: TRBV14; D gene: TRBD1; CDR3 DNA: TGTGCCAGCAGCCAAGAAGGGACAGGGGGCCTCAGCTCCTACAATGAGCAGTTCTTC; CDR3 protein: CASSQEGTGGLSSYNEQFF
clone size: .; J gene: TRBJ2-4; V gene: TRBV18; D gene: .; CDR3 DNA: TGTGCCAGCTCACCAGCCCTCGGGGGAATTAGGGTAGCCAAAAACATTCAGTACTTC; CDR3 protein: CASSPALGGIRVAKNIQYF
clone size: .; J gene: TRBJ2-7; V gene: TRBV5-1; D gene: TRBD2; CDR3 DNA: TGCGCCAGCAGCTTGGCTAATTACATGGGAGGGAACGAGCAGTACTTC; CDR3 protein: CASSLANYMGGNEQYF
clone size: .; J gene: TRBJ2-5; V gene: TRBV3-1/TRBV3-2; D gene: .; CDR3 DNA: TGTGCCAGCAGCCAAGAACCGCTACCTCGGGCCCAGTACTTC; CDR3 protein: CASSQEPLPRAQYF
clone size: .; J gene: TRBJ2-7; V gene: TRBV19; D gene: TRBD1; CDR3 DNA: TGTGCCAGTAGTTCCCCCGGGACAGGGGTGTACGAGCAGTACTTC; CDR3 protein: CASSSPGTGVYEQYF
clone size: .; J gene: TRBJ1-3; V gene: TRBV11-3; D gene: .; CDR3 DNA: TGTGCCAGCAGCTTGGATACAGGGACTGGAAACACCATATATTTT; CDR3 protein: CASSLDTGTGNTIYF
clone size: .; J gene: TRBJ2-4; V gene: TRBV3-1/TRBV3-2; D gene: .; CDR3 DNA: TGTGCCAGCAGCCACCAGACTCGAAGCATTCAGTACTTC; CDR3 protein: CASSHQTRSIQYF
clone size: once; J gene: TRBJ1-1; V gene: TRBV23-1; D gene: .; CDR3 DNA: TGCGCCAGCAGTCAGTGGGACTTGAACACTGAAGCTTTCTTT; CDR3 protein: CASSQWDLNTEAFF
clone size: .; J gene: TRBJ2-2; V gene: TRBV27; D gene: TRBD2; CDR3 DNA: TGTGCCAGCAGTTTATTCTCTAGCGGGACGAACACCGGGGAGCTGTTTTTT; CDR3 protein: CASSLFSSGTNTGELFF
clone size: .; J gene: TRBJ2-1; V gene: TRBV3-1/TRBV3-2; D gene: .; CDR3 DNA: TGTGCCAGCAGCCAAGCGACTAGCAATGAGCAGTTCTTC; CDR3 protein: CASSQATSNEQFF
clone size: .; J gene: TRBJ1-6; V gene: TRBV11-1; D gene: .; CDR3 DNA: TGTGCCAGCAGCTTACTACAGGGTGGATCACCCCTCCACTTT; CDR3 protein: CASSLLQGGSPLHF
clone size: .; J gene: TRBJ1-5; V gene: TRBV19; D gene: TRBD1; CDR3 DNA: TGTGCCAGTAGTATAGTCGAGACAGGGGATCAGCCCCAGCATTTT; CDR3 protein: CASSIVETGDQPQHF
clone size: .; J gene: TRBJ2-5; V gene: TRBV5-1; D gene: .; CDR3 DNA: TGCGCCAGCAGCTTCGGGACTGGGCAAGAGACCCAGTACTTC; CDR3 protein: CASSFGTGQETQYF
clone size: .; J gene: TRBJ1-6; V gene: TRBV28; D gene: .; CDR3 DNA: TGTGCCAGCAGTATCCCCAGGTTACAACCCCTCCACTTT; CDR3 protein: CASSIPRLQPLHF
clone size: .; J gene: TRBJ1-2; V gene: TRBV2; D gene: TRBD1; CDR3 DNA: TGTGCCAGCAGTGGGGGACCAGACAGGGTCTATGGCTACACCTTC; CDR3 protein: CASSGGPDRVYGYTF
clone size: few; J gene: TRBJ2-1; V gene: TRBV6-5; D gene: TRBD2; CDR3 DNA: TGTGCCAGCAGAAAGGCACTAGCGGGGAACAATGAGCAGTTCTTC; CDR3 protein: CASRKALAGNNEQFF
clone size: .; J gene: TRBJ1-2; V gene: TRBV29-1; D gene: TRBD1; CDR3 DNA: TGCAGCGCATCTACAGGGGTCGGACTCTATGGCTACACCTTC; CDR3 protein: CSASTGVGLYGYTF
clone size: once; J gene: TRBJ2-1; V gene: TRBV9; D gene: .; CDR3 DNA: TGTGCCAGCAGCACCTTTTGGCGGTCCTCCTACAATGAGCAGTTCTTC; CDR3 protein: CASSTFWRSSYNEQFF
clone size: .; J gene: TRBJ2-1; V gene: TRBV6-5; D gene: .; CDR3 DNA: TGTGCCAGCAACCCCGGGGGGCCTTACAATGAGCAGTTCTTC; CDR3 protein: CASNPGGPYNEQFF
clone size: once; J gene: TRBJ1-6; V gene: TRBV6-5; D gene: TRBD1; CDR3 DNA: TGTGCCAGCAGTTGGGACAGAGGTCATAATTCACCCCTCCACTTT; CDR3 protein: CASSWDRGHNSPLHF
clone size: .; J gene: TRBJ2-1; V gene: TRBV7-9; D gene: TRBD2; CDR3 DNA: TGTGCCAGCAGCTTAGCGCTGACTAGCGGGAATCAAGATGAGCAGTTCTTC; CDR3 protein: CASSLALTSGNQDEQFF
clone size: .; J gene: TRBJ2-7; V gene: TRBV7-8; D gene: TRBD2; CDR3 DNA: TGTGCCAGCAGCTCCCCCGGCGGGAGGGCGGGTGAGCAGTACTTC; CDR3 protein: CASSSPGGRAGEQYF
clone size: few; J gene: TRBJ2-7; V gene: TRBV18; D gene: .; CDR3 DNA: TGTGCCAGCTCATCGAGCTCCTACGAGCAGTACTTC; CDR3 protein: CASSSSSYEQYF
clone size: .; J gene: TRBJ2-2; V gene: TRBV11-2; D gene: TRBD2; CDR3 DNA: TGTGCCAGCACCTTACTAGCGGGGGGGCCTGGTACCGGGGAGCTGTTTTTT; CDR3 protein: CASTLLAGGPGTGELFF
clone size: .; J gene: TRBJ1-5; V gene: TRBV18; D gene: TRBD1; CDR3 DNA: TGTGCCAGCTCAGAACAGGGGAGCAATCAGCCCCAGCATTTT; CDR3 protein: CASSEQGSNQPQHF
clone size: .; J gene: TRBJ2-7; V gene: TRBV9; D gene: TRBD1; CDR3 DNA: TGTGCCAGCAGCGTTGGGACAGGGGTAGCCCGAGAGCAGTACTTC; CDR3 protein: CASSVGTGVAREQYF
clone size: .; J gene: TRBJ2-5; V gene: TRBV10-3; D gene: .; CDR3 DNA: TGTGCCATCAGCGGGGACTTCCAAGAGACCCAGTACTTC; CDR3 protein: CAISGDFQETQYF
clone size: .; J gene: TRBJ1-5; V gene: TRBV19; D gene: .; CDR3 DNA: TGTGCCAGTAAGTGGGTGACAGGTGTAAATCAGCCCCAGCATTTT; CDR3 protein: CASKWVTGVNQPQHF
clone size: .; J gene: TRBJ1-3; V gene: TRBV7-2; D gene: .; CDR3 DNA: TGTGCCAGCAGCGGGGGGGAGGGAAACACCATATATTTT; CDR3 protein: CASSGGEGNTIYF
clone size: .; J gene: TRBJ1-1; V gene: TRBV5-5; D gene: .; CDR3 DNA: TGTGCCAGCAGCCGCGGAACACCCCAGAACACTGAAGCTTTCTTT; CDR3 protein: CASSRGTPQNTEAFF
clone size: .; J gene: TRBJ1-6; V gene: TRBV18; D gene: TRBD1; CDR3 DNA: TGTGCCAGCTCACCACCGGGACAGGATAATTCACCCCTCCACTTT; CDR3 protein: CASSPPGQDNSPLHF
clone size: .; J gene: TRBJ2-3; V gene: TRBV2; D gene: .; CDR3 DNA: TGTGCCAGCGAGGCCAGCACAGATACGCAGTATTTT; CDR3 protein: CASEASTDTQYF
clone size: .; J gene: TRBJ2-5; V gene: TRBV5-4; D gene: .; CDR3 DNA: TGTGCCAGCAGCTTGCCAGGGCGATACCAAGAGACCCAGTACTTC; CDR3 protein: CASSLPGRYQETQYF
clone size: .; J gene: TRBJ2-7; V gene: TRBV5-6; D gene: .; CDR3 DNA: TGTGCCAGCAGCCTCGGACTCTTTCCCTACGAGCAGTACTTC; CDR3 protein: CASSLGLFPYEQYF
clone size: .; J gene: TRBJ2-5; V gene: TRBV29-1; D gene: TRBD1; CDR3 DNA: TGCAGCCTCAGGACAGGAGAGACCCAGTACTTC; CDR3 protein: CSLRTGETQYF
clone size: .; J gene: TRBJ1-5; V gene: TRBV6-4; D gene: .; CDR3 DNA: TGTGCCAGCAGTAGGACACTTAGCAATCAGCCCCAGCATTTT; CDR3 protein: CASSRTLSNQPQHF
clone size: .; J gene: TRBJ2-3; V gene: TRBV3-1/TRBV3-2; D gene: TRBD2; CDR3 DNA: TGTGCCAGCAGCCAGACTAGCGGGAGCACAGATACGCAGTATTTT; CDR3 protein: CASSQTSGSTDTQYF
clone size: .; J gene: TRBJ2-3; V gene: TRBV19; D gene: .; CDR3 DNA: TGTGCCAGTAGTATGCGGGTCCGGGATACGCAGTATTTT; CDR3 protein: CASSMRVRDTQYF
clone size: .; J gene: TRBJ1-4; V gene: TRBV7-2; D gene: .; CDR3 DNA: TGTGCCAGCAGCTGGGGGGGCACTAATGAAAAACTGTTTTTT; CDR3 protein: CASSWGGTNEKLFF
clone size: .; J gene: TRBJ2-2; V gene: TRBV2; D gene: TRBD1; CDR3 DNA: TGTGCCGGACAGGGGAATGCCGGGGAGCTGTTTTTT; CDR3 protein: CAGQGNAGELFF
clone size: .; J gene: TRBJ1-2; V gene: TRBV9; D gene: TRBD1; CDR3 DNA: TGTGCCAGCAGCCTACGACAGGGGAATGTGCTCGGCTATGGCTACACCTTC; CDR3 protein: CASSLRQGNVLGYGYTF
clone size: .; J gene: TRBJ2-1; V gene: TRBV29-1; D gene: TRBD1; CDR3 DNA: TGCAGCGTACTAACCGGGACAGAATACAATGAGCAGTTCTTC; CDR3 protein: CSVLTGTEYNEQFF
clone size: once; J gene: TRBJ1-1; V gene: TRBV5-4; D gene: TRBD1; CDR3 DNA: TGTGCCAGCAGCTCGAGGGGGCCTCGCACTCCTGAAGCTTTCTTT; CDR3 protein: CASSSRGPRTPEAFF
clone size: .; J gene: TRBJ2-7; V gene: TRBV28; D gene: TRBD1; CDR3 DNA: TGTGCCAGCACCATGGGACAGGGGGGGTCTCGGGAGCAGTACTTC; CDR3 protein: CASTMGQGGSREQYF
clone size: .; J gene: TRBJ1-3; V gene: TRBV5-6; D gene: TRBD1; CDR3 DNA: TGTGCCAGCAGCACGACAGGGAGAGGAAACACCATATATTTT; CDR3 protein: CASSTTGRGNTIYF
clone size: .; J gene: TRBJ1-1; V gene: TRBV6-5; D gene: TRBD1; CDR3 DNA: TGTGCCAGCACCACTACCGACAGGGCGAACACTGAAGCTTTCTTT; CDR3 protein: CASTTTDRANTEAFF
clone size: .; J gene: TRBJ2-2; V gene: TRBV18; D gene: TRBD1; CDR3 DNA: TGTGCCAGCTCGCTTTACAGGGGGAACACCGGGGAGCTGTTTTTT; CDR3 protein: CASSLYRGNTGELFF